Shown below are 8 T cell receptor beta chains from a single sample sequenced in a study of spatial heterogeneity in lung cancer. One entry per CDR3 protein results from TCRdb running MiXCR on the 5' RACE reads. The profile shows around 2,500 distinct CDR3 sequences, about 5% of them singletons. Broader study findings: One measure, the expanded intratumoral alpha and beta TCR count, tracked tumor mutation counts.

As to time point: sample taken at primary tumor resection. Their antigens are not known. Sequences were derived from lung tumor tissue, sampled at surgery. All receptors derive from a male donor with early-stage non-small cell lung cancer.

This clonotype is medium-sized. Since the library was made to target alpha chains, this beta chain is a stray read and its abundance is not meaningful. The chain joins TRBV7-2 to TRBJ2-1; no definite D call. The V end was cut by 2 bases, the J end by 8 bases, with 10 bases between. Germline CDR1 reads SGHTA; CDR2 reads FQGNSA. This CDR3 region has 13 residues. The chain's CDR3 is CASSLKSWDEQFF. The CDR3 DNA reads TGTGCCAGCAGCTTAAAATCTTGGGATGAGCAGTTCTTC.

As for this clonotype: This beta chain represents an off-target read in a library built for alpha chains; its size is of limited meaning. This chain links TRBV20-1 with TRBJ1-5; D unclear. V lost 2 bases to trimming and J lost 4 bases, with 15 bases between them. The CDR3 totals 15 residues. CDR1 and CDR2 (germline): DFQATT, SNEGSKA (reference sequence). In DNA, the CDR3 is TGCAGTGCTAGAAGCGGGATCGCGTGGAATCAGCCCCAGCATTTT. The encoded protein is CSARSGIAWNQPQHF.

At least ten counts were recorded for this clonotype. As an off-target read in a library built for alpha chains, this beta chain has a frequency of little significance. This chain connects TRBV10-3 to TRBJ2-7, with 10 nucleotides matching TRBD1. With 7 bases clipped from V and 6 bases from J, the junction kept 9 bases outside the gene matches. CDR3 size: 14 residues. CDR1 and CDR2 from the germline V gene are ENHRY and SYGVKD. The CDR3 loop is CAITTAGTGVEQYF. The DNA of the CDR3 is TGTGCCATCACTACTGCCGGGACAGGGGTCGAGCAGTACTTC.

This clonotype has ten or more counts. For a library built for alpha chains, this beta chain is a stray read; little rests on its size. The rearrangement uses TRBV5-1 and TRBJ2-7; 9 nucleotides align to TRBD2. V was pared by 4 bases and J by 1 base, with 6 bases of the junction left unmatched. Germline V gene sequence: CDR1 SGHRS, CDR2 YFSETQ. This CDR3 comprises 15 residues. As DNA, the CDR3 is TGCGCCAGCAGCAGAGGCGGGGGGGAGTCCTACGAGCAGTACTTC. This translates into CASSRGGGESYEQYF.

Relative to its sample, this clonotype is medium-sized. The size of this beta chain means little, since it is a stray read in a library made for alpha chains. The chain couples TRBV6-5 to TRBJ2-7; TRBD1 agrees at 11 bases. The CDR3 spans 14 residues. The junction had 7 bases not matched to a gene; V was cut back by 6 bases and J by 6 bases. Germline V gene sequence: CDR1 MNHEY, CDR2 SVGAGI. The CDR3 reads CASSRTGTGGEQYF. In nucleotides, the CDR3 is TGTGCCAGCAGCCGGACGGGGACAGGGGGCGAGCAGTACTTC.

This clonotype is termed medium-sized. This beta chain appears as a stray read in a library generated for alpha chains; its size is not informative. J is TRBJ2-7 and V is TRBV19; D is undetermined. The CDR3 has 14 residues. V shed 0 bases and J shed 2 bases, with 8 bases lying between them. The germline gives CDR1 LNHDA, CDR2 SQIVND (reference sequence). The CDR3 region is CASSIEPGPYEQYF. The CDR3, as DNA: TGTGCCAGTAGTATAGAACCCGGACCCTACGAGCAGTACTTC. Supplemented by reference TRBV19 and TRBJ2-7, the full variable domain reads DGGITQSPKYLFRKEGQNVTLSCEQNLNHDAMYWYRQDPGQGLRLIYYSQIVNDFQKGDIAEGYSVSREKKESFPLTVTSAQKNPTAFYLCASSIEPGPYEQYFGPGTRLTVT.

In its sample, this clonotype was seen many times. This beta chain was picked up by a library intended for alpha chains and is off target, so its count carries little meaning. The chain has TRBV10-3 and TRBJ1-1; D not resolved. This CDR3 is 13 amino acids long. Germline V lookup: CDR1 ENHRY, CDR2 SYGVKD. Deletions cut 8 bases from V and 1 base from J, with 11 bases between. The CDR3: CAIGERENTEAFF. In DNA, the CDR3 is TGTGCCATCGGGGAGAGGGAGAACACTGAAGCTTTCTTT.

This clonotype is categorized as medium-sized (0.01 to 0.1%). Being off target in a library aimed at alpha chains, this beta chain has a size of little meaning. This chain links TRBV13 with TRBJ2-5, with a possible D match to TRBD1 (5 bases). The CDR3 length is 15 residues. Germline CDR1 PRHDT, CDR2 FYEKMQ (reference sequence). V was clipped by 5 bases and J by 5 bases, with 18 bases between them. The CDR3 DNA follows: TGTGCCAGCAGCCTCAACAGGTTTGATGCGGAGACCCAGTACTTC. As protein: CASSLNRFDAETQYF.